This T cell receptor beta chain originates from a study of vaccination and CD4 T cells after COVID-19. Study details: Median draw time for post-COVID samples was 101 days post-diagnosis (range 35 to 161).

Treatment defined: approximately nine-day PBMC culture with coronavirus spike peptide pools or control peptides (ViraFEST assay). The table lists this clonotype with a few counts. The antigen is unknown. Cultured CD4+ T-cell DNA underwent Oncomine TCR Beta short-read sequencing. MiXCR was run by TCRdb on the PCR reads, yielding one entry per CDR3 protein. The sample records about 18,000 distinct CDR3 sequences, 53% being singletons. The CDR3 covers 14 residues. Germline CDR1 LNHDA, CDR2 SQIVND (reference sequence). V was trimmed by 5 bases and J by 0 bases, leaving 8 bases between them. The sequence derives from a human donor who had recovered from COVID-19. The rearrangement joins TRBV19 to TRBJ1-5; the D gene is possibly TRBD1 (5 bases). The sample was CD4+ T cells from blood, cultured in vitro, taken before SARS-CoV-2 vaccination. The CDR3, as DNA: TGTGCCAGTAGTTCAGGGAATAGCAATCAGCCCCAGCATTTT. Protein sequence: CASSSGNSNQPQHF.